A selection of T cell receptor beta chains follows, all from one sample in a study of CD8 T cells in Susac syndrome. TCRdb called the immunoSEQ multiplex PCR reads again in MiXCR, with one record for every CDR3 protein. The sample has about 200,000 distinct CDR3 sequences; 85% to 95% are singletons. Source material: CD4+ T cells from PBMCs. The receptors originated from a human donor in good health. Each CDR3 is given with its conserved first and last residue. The order of the fields is J gene, D gene, V gene, clone size, CDR3 DNA, CDR3 protein. D genes are given only for firm matches. Some rows mark clone size as missing; the rest say once, few, many or name a class of expanded clone.

>TRBJ1-2|NA|TRBV7-9|NA
TGTGCCAGCAGCTTAGTCACAGGTGCCAATGGAGGCTACACCTTC
CASSLVTGANGGYTF
>TRBJ2-5|NA|TRBV4-3|NA
TGCGCCAGCAGCCAAGATCCGGGTCCAGAAGAGACCCAGTACTTC
CASSQDPGPEETQYF
>TRBJ1-5|NA|TRBV7-9|once
TGTGCCAGCAGCTTACTACCGTGGGGTAATCAGCCCCAGCATTTT
CASSLLPWGNQPQHF
>TRBJ2-3|NA|TRBV3-1|NA
TGTGCCAGCAGCCAAGAGCGGATCCCAGATACGCAGTATTTT
CASSQERIPDTQYF
>TRBJ2-5|TRBD1|TRBV20-1|NA
TGCAGTGCCCGGACAGGGACGGAGACCCAGTACTTC
CSARTGTETQYF
>TRBJ2-5|NA|TRBV3-1|NA
TGTGCCAGCAGCCAAGATCGGAGCAGGGGAGTCCAAGAGACCCAGTACTTC
CASSQDRSRGVQETQYF
>TRBJ2-3|TRBD2|TRBV9|NA
TGTGCCAGCAGCGTAGCGGGAGGGCGCTCAGATACGCAGTATTTT
CASSVAGGRSDTQYF
>TRBJ1-6|NA|TRBV29-1|once
TGCAGCGGGAGAGGCGTCGTACATAATTCACCCCTCCACTTT
CSGRGVVHNSPLHF
>TRBJ2-1|NA|TRBV20-1|NA
TGCAGTGCTAGAGAACCAGACAATGAGCAGTTCTTC
CSAREPDNEQFF
>TRBJ1-2|NA|TRBV7-9|NA
TGTGCCAGCAGCCATCAAAGTCTGGGTGGCTACACCTTC
CASSHQSLGGYTF
>TRBJ1-1|NA|TRBV4-1|NA
TGCGCCAGCAGCCAAGGCCGGGCAGCGAACACTGAAGCTTTCTTT
CASSQGRAANTEAFF
>TRBJ2-1|NA|TRBV19|NA
TGTGCCAGTAGTATTACGCCCGTGTTAGCAGGGGTGGCTGAGCAGTTCTTC
CASSITPVLAGVAEQFF
>TRBJ1-1|NA|TRBV12-3/TRBV12-4|NA
TGTGCCAGCACCTACAACCTTAACACTGAAGCTTTCTTT
CASTYNLNTEAFF
>TRBJ2-1|TRBD2|TRBV2|NA
TGTGCCAGCAGCGCGGGACTAGCGGGGGGGAATGAGCAGTTCTTC
CASSAGLAGGNEQFF
>TRBJ2-1|NA|TRBV29-1|NA
TGCAGCGTTGGGCGGCGCCTCTCCTACAATGAGCAGTTCTTC
CSVGRRLSYNEQFF
>TRBJ1-1|TRBD1|TRBV3-1|NA
TGTGCCAGCAGAGTTGGACAGGGTCAAGCTGAAGCTTTCTTT
CASRVGQGQAEAFF
>TRBJ2-5|NA|TRBV30|once
TGTGCCTGGAGTACAGAGCAAGAGACCCAGTACTTC
CAWSTEQETQYF
>TRBJ1-1|NA|TRBV20-1|NA
TGCAGTGCTTCCTGGACAGTTGACACTGAAGCTTTCTTT
CSASWTVDTEAFF
>TRBJ2-5|TRBD2|TRBV6-2/TRBV6-3|NA
TGTGCCAGCAATGGGGGACTAGCGGGAGAAGAGACCCAGTACTTC
CASNGGLAGEETQYF
>TRBJ2-3|NA|TRBV5-4|NA
TGTGCCAGCAGCTTTCTAGCGCGCACAGATACGCAGTATTTT
CASSFLARTDTQYF
>TRBJ2-7|TRBD1|TRBV29-1|NA
TGCAGCGTTGCCCAGGGGGCCTACGAGCAGTACTTC
CSVAQGAYEQYF
>TRBJ2-4|NA|TRBV12-3/TRBV12-4|NA
TGTGCCAGCACTACCCGACTACAGGGTACCATTCAGTACTTC
CASTTRLQGTIQYF
>TRBJ2-1|NA|TRBV29-1|NA
TGCAGCGTTTGTCCGGGGGCCAATGAGCAGTTCTTC
CSVCPGANEQFF
>TRBJ2-7|NA|TRBV20-1|NA
TGCAGTGCTAGAGAACCGGGACCACATTACGAGCAGTACTTC
CSAREPGPHYEQYF
>TRBJ2-2|NA|TRBV27|NA
TGTGCCATCCTCCCCGGGGAGCTGTTTTTT
CAILPGELFF
>TRBJ2-3|NA|TRBV20-1|NA
TGCAGTGCTACCCCGGGGATCCGAGGGGTGGCAGATACGCAGTATTTT
CSATPGIRGVADTQYF
>TRBJ1-2|TRBD1|TRBV14|NA
TGTGCCAGCAGCGAAGGGACAGACTATGGCTACACCTTC
CASSEGTDYGYTF
>TRBJ2-1|TRBD2|TRBV20-1|NA
TGCAGTGCTAGAGGTCTAGCGGGAGGCGCACGGACTACGATCGGGCAGTTCTTC
CSARGLAGGARTTIGQFF
>TRBJ2-5|NA|TRBV20-1|once
TGCAGTGCTAGGAGTCGACACTGGGGCCAAGAGACCCAGTACTTC
CSARSRHWGQETQYF
>TRBJ2-1|NA|TRBV27|NA
TGTGCCAGCAGTCCACCCCAGAGGGTGGGGGACAATGAGCAGTTCTTC
CASSPPQRVGDNEQFF
>TRBJ1-1|TRBD1|TRBV25-1|NA
TGTGCCAGCGGATTCTACAGGGGCGAATCGGCTTTCTTT
CASGFYRGESAFF
>TRBJ1-5|NA|TRBV30|NA
TGTGCCTGGAGTACGAAGGGGGTCCAGCCCCAGCATTTT
CAWSTKGVQPQHF
>TRBJ2-6|NA|TRBV7-9|once
TGTGCCAGCAGCTTACCACAGAGCTCTGGGGCCAACGTCCTGACTTTC
CASSLPQSSGANVLTF
>TRBJ2-3|TRBD2|TRBV12-3/TRBV12-4|few
TGTGCCAGCAGTTTAGACGGGAGGAGCACAGATACGCAGTATTTT
CASSLDGRSTDTQYF
>TRBJ2-1|TRBD2|TRBV15|NA
TGTGCCAGCGGGGGGGACAATGAGCAGTTCTTC
CASGGDNEQFF
>TRBJ2-3|NA|TRBV20-1|NA
TGCAGTGCTAGAGATCCGATCACAGATACGCAGTATTTT
CSARDPITDTQYF
>TRBJ2-7|NA|TRBV7-2|NA
TGTGCCAGCAGCATCGGACAGGGAGGGAACTACGAGCAGTACTTC
CASSIGQGGNYEQYF
>TRBJ2-7|NA|TRBV20-1|NA
TGCAGTGCTAGAGATGCTCGGGGGGCAACCTACGAGCAGTACTTC
CSARDARGATYEQYF
>TRBJ1-4|NA|TRBV20-1|NA
TGCAGTGCTAGAGATGACGGGGGTGCGCCTAATGAAAAACTGTTTTTT
CSARDDGGAPNEKLFF
>TRBJ2-6|NA|TRBV29-1|NA
TGCAGCGTTAGGGTCTCTGGGGCCAACGTCCTGACTTTC
CSVRVSGANVLTF